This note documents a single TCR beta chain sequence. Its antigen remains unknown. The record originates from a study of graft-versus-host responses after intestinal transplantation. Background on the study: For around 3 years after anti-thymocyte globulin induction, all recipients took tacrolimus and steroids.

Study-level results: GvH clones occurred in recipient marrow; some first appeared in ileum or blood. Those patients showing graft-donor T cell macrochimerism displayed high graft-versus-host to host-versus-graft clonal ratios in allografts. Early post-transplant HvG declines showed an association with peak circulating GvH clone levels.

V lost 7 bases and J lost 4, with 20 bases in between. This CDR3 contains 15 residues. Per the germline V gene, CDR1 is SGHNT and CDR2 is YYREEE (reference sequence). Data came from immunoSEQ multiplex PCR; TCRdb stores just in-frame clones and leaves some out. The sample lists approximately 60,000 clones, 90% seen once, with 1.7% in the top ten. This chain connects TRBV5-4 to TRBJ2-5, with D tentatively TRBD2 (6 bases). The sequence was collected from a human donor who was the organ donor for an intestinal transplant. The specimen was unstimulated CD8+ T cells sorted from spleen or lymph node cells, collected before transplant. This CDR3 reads CASGLTGDYRETQYF. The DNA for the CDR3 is TGTGCCAGCGGACTAACAGGAGACTATAGAGAGACCCAGTACTTC.